Below, 5 T cell receptor beta chains from the same sample are listed, as sequenced in a study of control samples from healthy donors and cancer patients (dated by TCRdb to about 2020). The library was built by means of the immunoSEQ multiplex PCR assay. In TCRdb, the immuneACCESS table is reduced to in-frame sequences with V and J assigned. These tables do not hold every clone; where another copy was compared, an unresolved V gene accounts for under half, and the others remain unexplained. This sample holds 100,000 to 150,000 clones; roughly 90% were observed only once. The top ten constitute over 2% of the sample. The source material was blood. The receptors stem from a woman aged 45 to 65 in good health.

In this sample, this clone turned up once. This sequence joins TRBV12-3 or TRBV12-4 and TRBJ1-1, with D unresolved. V was cut by 5 bases and J by 7 bases, with 8 bases left in between. The CDR3 has 11 amino acids. The CDR3, as DNA: TGTGCCAGCAGTATCGCGGGTGAAGCTTTCTTT. Residues: CASSIAGEAFF.

The chain has TRBV6-4 and TRBJ2-2; no definite D call. The CDR3 covers 13 residues. V lost 0 bases and J lost 7, with 6 bases in between. Germline V gene data show CDR1 as MRHNA and CDR2 as SNTAGT. The CDR3 spells CASSDSDHGELFF. The DNA of the CDR3 is TGTGCCAGCAGTGACTCTGATCACGGGGAGCTGTTTTTT.

The rearrangement uses TRBV27 and TRBJ1-1; D is uncertain. Germline CDR1 reads MNHEY; CDR2 reads SMNVEV (reference sequence). The CDR3 is 13 amino acids. V lost 3 bases to trimming and J lost 2 bases, with 7 bases between them. The CDR3 DNA follows: TGTGCCAGCAGTTTTAGACACAACACTGAAGCTTTCTTT. Protein sequence: CASSFRHNTEAFF.

The genes are TRBV2 and TRBJ2-1; tentatively, D is TRBD2 (6 bases). Germline loops: CDR1 SNHLY, CDR2 FYNNEI. This CDR3 has 13 amino acids. V was trimmed by 4 bases and J by 9 bases, leaving 13 bases between them. CDR3 sequence reads: CASSVMRDAEQFF. For the CDR3, the DNA is TGTGCCAGCAGTGTAATGCGGGATGCTGAGCAGTTCTTC.

This clone was seen a single time. The chain is built from TRBV9 and TRBJ2-7; 8 bases fit TRBD2. Trimming at V came to 3 bases and at J to 2 bases, leaving 7 bases not matched to a gene. Germline loops: CDR1 SGDLS, CDR2 YYNGEE. The CDR3 covers 15 residues. The CDR3: CASSATSAAPYEQYF. CDR3 in DNA: TGTGCCAGCAGCGCGACTAGCGCAGCCCCCTACGAGCAGTACTTC.